This TCR beta chain was obtained from a study of OX40 agonist ivuxolimab in advanced cancers. Study in general: The dose-escalation cohort was approximately 81% male, with a mean age of around 60 years, ranging roughly 23 to 79. Anti-PD-1, anti-PD-L1 or anti-CTLA-4 therapy given earlier was allowed, and approximately 40% had some. General study points: In the 0.1 to 3.0 mg/kg range, CD4+ and CD8+ blood T cells had expanded clonally by week 6.

Drawing of blood for sampling happened at baseline, at cycle 4 day 1, and at cycle 7 day 1. Measured with immunoSEQ multiplex PCR; TCRdb has only the in-frame clones, and not every one. Of approximately 82,000 clones listed, around 85% are singletons. As for this clone: Its antigen is as yet unknown.

This CDR3 has 16 amino acids. Germline lookup yields CDR1 LNHDA and CDR2 SQIVND (reference sequence). Deletions cut 7 bases from V and 0 bases from J, with 16 bases between. This TCR came from an adult with an advanced solid tumor such as melanoma, head and neck, liver or kidney cancer. The V call is TRBV19, the J call TRBJ2-1; TRBD1 is a possible D gene (6 bases). Sequences were derived from CD4+ or CD8+ T cells sorted from blood, sampled in a trial of the OX40 agonist ivuxolimab. The CDR3 nucleotides read TGTGCCAGTAAGTCAGGGGCACCCTCCTCCTACAATGAGCAGTTCTTC. Translating gives CASKSGAPSSYNEQFF.